This passage covers 18 T cell receptor beta chains from one sample sequenced in a study of shared clonotypes between healthy human individuals. Profiling relied on immunoSEQ multiplex PCR, and the TCRdb table lists in-frame clones only, not all of them. The sample includes about 2.4 million clones, around 94% of them seen just once. Sequenced: naive CD4+ T cells sorted from blood. The subset: CD45RA+ positively selected. Receptor source: a young man in good health.

This sequence joins TRBV28 and TRBJ2-2, with TRBD2 matching over 8 bases. Germline CDR1 MDHEN, CDR2 SYDVKM. The V gene end was trimmed by 6 bases and the J gene end by 2 bases; junction bases not matched to a gene: 5. The CDR3 is 15 residues long. CDR3 region: CASRASGGNTGELFF. DNA for the CDR3: TGTGCCAGCAGAGCCAGCGGGGGAAACACCGGGGAGCTGTTTTTT.

The gene calls are TRBV7-2 and TRBJ1-2; D not resolved. Germline CDR1 is SGHTA and CDR2 is FQGNSA. The ends were cut back, 3 bases at V and 4 bases at J, with 9 bases in the middle. The CDR3 spans 13 residues. The CDR3 region is CASSFQAGYGYTF. CDR3 nucleotides: TGTGCCAGCAGCTTCCAGGCTGGCTATGGCTACACCTTC.

This chain uses TRBV25-1 with TRBJ1-2, with D possibly matching TRBD1 (5 bases). There are 14 residues in the CDR3. Germline V gives CDR1 MGHDK, CDR2 SYGVNS. V was clipped by 1 base and J by 4 bases, with 10 bases between them. The CDR3 sequence: CASSESGGTYGYTF. The DNA of the CDR3 is TGTGCCAGCAGTGAATCCGGGGGTACCTATGGCTACACCTTC.

The chain couples TRBV6-5 to TRBJ1-6; D remains unclear. CDR3 length equals 14 residues. Germline V gene lookup returns CDR1 MNHEY and CDR2 SVGAGI. V was trimmed by 6 bases and J by 9 bases, leaving 15 bases between them. The CDR3 nucleotides read TGTGCCAGCAGCCCGACTGGGCTAGGTTCACCCCTCCACTTT. This encodes CASSPTGLGSPLHF.

This sequence joins TRBV7-2 and TRBJ2-3, with 12 nucleotides matching TRBD2. The V gene end was trimmed by 5 bases and the J gene end by 0 bases; junction bases not matched to a gene: 6. Germline-derived CDR1 and CDR2 are SGHTA and FQGNSA. This CDR3 region has 17 residues. This CDR3 reads CASSRPSGGASTDTQYF. The CDR3, as DNA: TGTGCCAGCAGCCGACCTAGCGGGGGGGCTAGCACAGATACGCAGTATTTT.

The chain is built from TRBV5-6 and TRBJ1-4, with unresolved D. From germline, CDR1 is SGHDT and CDR2 YYEEEE. The V end was cut by 4 bases, the J end by 0 bases, with 4 bases between. The CDR3 is 13 residues long. This CDR3 reads CASSKATNEKLFF. CDR3 nucleotide sequence: TGTGCCAGCAGCAAGGCAACTAATGAAAAACTGTTTTTT.

The rearrangement uses TRBV11-2 and TRBJ1-2; no clear D. In germline, CDR1 is SGHAT, CDR2 FQNNGV. V gave up 2 bases and J gave up 5 bases, with 6 bases separating them. CDR3 length equals 12 residues. Here the CDR3 DNA reads TGTGCCAGCAGCTTAAACCCTTATGGCTACACCTTC. It is translated as CASSLNPYGYTF.

This rearrangement joins TRBV5-1 to TRBJ2-3; D might be TRBD2 (5 bases). The CDR3 is made up of 14 amino acids. V lost 4 bases, J lost 4 bases, and 13 bases lay in between. Germline-derived CDR1 and CDR2 are SGHRS and YFSETQ. The CDR3: CASSPGVDPDTQYF. CDR3 in DNA: TGCGCCAGCAGCCCCGGGGTAGACCCAGATACGCAGTATTTT.

The V gene is TRBV2, the J gene TRBJ1-1, with 7 bases that match TRBD1. The CDR3 sequence is 15 residues long. From germline, CDR1 is SNHLY and CDR2 FYNNEI. V gave up 7 bases and J gave up 1 base; unmatched junction bases: 9. The CDR3 protein is CASTKREGANTEAFF. Here the CDR3 DNA reads TGTGCCAGCACCAAAAGGGAGGGGGCGAACACTGAAGCTTTCTTT.

The chain has TRBV7-2 and TRBJ2-7, with 9 bases that match TRBD1. The CDR3 runs 15 residues. Germline CDR1 SGHTA, CDR2 FQGNSA. V trimming: 1 base; J trimming: 3 bases; junction bases outside the gene matches: 4. CDR3 sequence reads: CASSLVGTGNYEQYF. The CDR3 DNA is TGTGCCAGCAGCTTAGTGGGGACAGGGAACTACGAGCAGTACTTC.

The rearrangement uses TRBV6-1 and TRBJ1-6, with 11 bases lining up with TRBD1. The germline V gene has CDR1 MNHNS and CDR2 SASEGT. The V gene end was trimmed by 4 bases and the J gene end by 7 bases; junction bases not matched to a gene: 3. The CDR3 has 15 amino acids. The CDR3 sequence is CASSADRGQNSPLHF. The CDR3 region has the DNA TGTGCCAGCAGTGCGGACAGGGGGCAGAATTCACCCCTCCACTTT.

About this clone: The same CDR3 arises from other DNA sequences in this sample as well. The rearrangement links TRBV10-3 to TRBJ2-5; possibly TRBD2 for D (6 bases). Germline loops: CDR1 ENHRY, CDR2 SYGVKD. V was pared by 7 bases and J by 4 bases, with 10 bases between. This CDR3 spans 12 amino acids. The CDR3 coding sequence is TGTGCCATCAAAGGTAGCGGAGAGACCCAGTACTTC. This encodes CAIKGSGETQYF.

This rearrangement joins TRBV4-1 to TRBJ1-2, with TRBD1 as a possible D gene (5 bases). Germline CDR1 and CDR2: MGHRA and YSYEKL. This CDR3 has 14 residues. Trimming shortened V by 6 bases and J by 0 bases, and 11 bases separated the two germline ends. Here the CDR3 reads CASSQGSTNYGYTF. The CDR3 nucleotides are TGCGCCAGCAGTCAGGGTTCAACTAACTATGGCTACACCTTC.

This chain connects TRBV14 to TRBJ2-3; TRBD1 matches 7 bases. This CDR3 has 16 amino acids. Losses at the gene ends were 3 bases for V and 1 base for J; bases not matched to a gene: 7. CDR1 SGHDN and CDR2 FVKESK come from the germline V gene. The CDR3 nucleotides read TGTGCCAGCAGCCAGGGGGACAGTCGGGGCACAGATACGCAGTATTTT. Protein: CASSQGDSRGTDTQYF.

V is TRBV2 and J is TRBJ2-5; a weak D match, TRBD1 (6 bases). Deletions cut 2 bases from V and 1 base from J, with 11 bases between. Germline V gene data show CDR1 as SNHLY and CDR2 as FYNNEI. The CDR3 is 15 amino acids. For the CDR3, the DNA is TGTGCCAGCAGTGAACAGGGGATGGCCCAAGAGACCCAGTACTTC. This sequence encodes CASSEQGMAQETQYF.

This chain links TRBV4-3 with TRBJ1-1; the D is unclear. V lost 3 bases and J lost 4, with 15 bases in between. The V gene's germline CDR1 is LGHNA and CDR2 YSLEER. The CDR3 is made up of 15 amino acids. CDR3 in amino acids: CASSHQLTGGTEAFF. The CDR3 DNA is TGCGCCAGCAGCCACCAGTTGACCGGCGGCACTGAAGCTTTCTTT.

Details on this clone: This sample also contains other DNA sequences that code for the same CDR3. The chain uses TRBV5-6 and TRBJ1-5, with 7 nucleotides matching TRBD1. The CDR3 runs to 14 residues. The V gene end was trimmed by 2 bases and the J gene end by 4 bases; junction bases not matched to a gene: 3. Germline lookup yields CDR1 SGHDT and CDR2 YYEEEE. CDR3 in amino acids: CASSFGTVNQPQHF. For the CDR3, the DNA is TGTGCCAGCAGCTTCGGGACAGTAAATCAGCCCCAGCATTTT.

This chain connects TRBV4-3 to TRBJ2-7, with D possibly TRBD1 on 6 matching bases. V lost 3 bases and J 2 bases, leaving 14 bases between the germline ends. This CDR3 has 15 amino acids. The V gene's germline CDR1 is LGHNA and CDR2 YSLEER. CDR3 bases: TGCGCCAGCAGCCACACGCGCCGACAGGCCTACGAGCAGTACTTC. Translated: CASSHTRRQAYEQYF.